This T cell receptor (beta chain) stems from a study of OX40 agonist ivuxolimab in advanced cancers. Study at large: The patients got ivuxolimab, which is an agonistic anti-OX40 (CD134) antibody. Patients achieving partial responses numbered three: one hepatocellular carcinoma case and two cutaneous melanoma cases.

In regard to this clone: Its antigen is undetermined.

CDR3 length: 14 residues. J was trimmed by 10 bases and V by 6 bases; bases with no gene match: 9. Germline V CDR1 and CDR2: MNHEY, SVGAGI. Findings and caveats of the study: Dosing at 0.1 to 3.0 mg/kg was accompanied by clonal expansion of CD4+ and CD8+ blood T cells by week 6.

TCRdb's copy holds only in-frame clones and misses some; the assay was immunoSEQ multiplex PCR. The table lists roughly 60,000 clones, about 90% of them singletons, with around 2% in the top ten. The chain recombines TRBV6-5 with TRBJ1-6, with 7 bases identical to TRBD1. This TCR was recovered from an adult with an advanced solid tumor such as melanoma, head and neck, liver or kidney cancer. The material sequenced was CD4+ or CD8+ T cells sorted from blood, taken in a trial of the OX40 agonist ivuxolimab. CDR3 sequence: CASRIRDSRSPLHF. In nucleotides, the CDR3 is TGTGCCAGCAGAATACGGGACAGCCGATCACCCCTCCACTTT.